This T cell receptor (beta chain) was obtained from a study of early T cells in non-severe SARS-CoV-2 infection. About the study: The input, bulk RNA from unsorted whole blood, was sequenced, and chains were unpaired.

Tagging with unique molecular identifiers was applied to individual cDNA molecules. From the 5' RACE reads, TCRdb called clonotypes with MiXCR, one entry per CDR3 protein. The sample yields fewer than 50,000 distinct CDR3 sequences, over 5% seen once. V was clipped by 3 bases and J by 8 bases, with 11 bases between them. The germline gives CDR1 DFQATT, CDR2 SNEGSKA (reference sequence). The CDR3 extends over 12 amino acids. This clonotype was found many times. The chain joins TRBV20-1 to TRBJ2-1, with a tentative D call TRBD2 (6 bases). This TCR came from an adult who was a healthcare worker with PCR-confirmed SARS-CoV-2 infection or an uninfected control (not recorded which). The specimen was whole blood. This CDR3 is CSASGGADEQFF. DNA for the CDR3: TGCAGTGCTAGCGGGGGTGCGGATGAGCAGTTCTTC.